This T cell receptor (beta chain) was sequenced in a study of T-cell reconstitution after alpha-beta-depleted transplantation in children. Study findings and constraints: Roughly two months post-transplant, alpha-beta T cells reportedly originated from several hundred graft clones that had expanded. T-cell counts and diversity at one year post-transplant came mainly from newly produced T cells. From surviving recipient T cells and thymic progenitors came the high day-60 TCRbeta diversity observed in some patients.

A note on this clonotype: The target antigen is unknown.

For TCRbeta, the library was prepared with unique molecular identifiers. TCRdb fed the PCR reads into MiXCR, producing one record per CDR3 protein. The sample has approximately 34,000 distinct CDR3 sequences; under 6.5% are singletons. The germline V gene encodes CDR1 SEHNR and CDR2 FQNEAQ (reference sequence). The CDR3 has 15 amino acids. Germline trimming cut 5 bases from V and 2 bases from J; bases unmatched to any gene: 6. The source material was peripheral blood, sampled 60 days after TCRalphabeta/CD19-depleted stem cell transplant. This TCR was sampled from a child younger than two who had a stem cell transplant for acute myeloid leukemia, so the T cells may come from the graft donor. The chain joins TRBV7-9 to TRBJ2-3; 8 positions match TRBD2. The DNA for the CDR3 is TGTGCCAGCAGCGCGATAGCGGGAAACACAGATACGCAGTATTTT. This codes for CASSAIAGNTDTQYF.